Below are 3 T cell receptor beta chains sequenced from a single sample in a study of CD8+CD57+ T cells in acquired aplastic anemia. TCR beta VDJ and CDR3 were profiled, and genomic DNA was the template. In TCRdb, the reads were re-called with MiXCR into one record per CDR3 protein. Of about 16,000 distinct CDR3 sequences in the sample, over 35% were seen once. Their antigens are not known. In patients chosen for sequencing, flow cytometry had shown CD8+CD57+ cell expansion. Study-level results: Patient-derived CD8+CD57+ populations exhibited diminished diversity relative to total CD4+ and CD8+ pools.

Sequenced input: CD8+CD57+ T cells sorted from PBMCs. Described subset: bead-enriched CD8+CD57+ effector memory T cells from SAA patients. The receptors were gathered from a human donor with aplastic anemia.

The rearrangement uses TRBV15 and TRBJ1-4; no clear D gene. The length of the CDR3 is 14 residues. The V end lost 1 base, the J end lost 8 bases, and 11 bases lay between the germline ends. The germline gives CDR1 LNHNV, CDR2 YYDKDF (reference sequence). The CDR3 DNA sequence: TGTGCCACCAGCAGAGCGGGCCGGGAAGAAAAACTGTTTTTT. Translating gives CATSRAGREEKLFF.

This clonotype was seen a few times. The rearrangement uses TRBV10-3 and TRBJ1-2, with a weak D call TRBD1 (5 bases). CDR1 ENHRY and CDR2 SYGVKD come from the germline V gene. Trimming cost V 4 bases and J 8 bases, with 14 bases left between them. CDR3 size: 13 residues. CDR3 nucleotide sequence: TGTGCCATCAGTGCGTTGACTGGGGGAGGCTACACCTTC. Amino acids: CAISALTGGGYTF.

This chain uses TRBV11-1 with TRBJ1-5, with TRBD1 as a possible D gene (5 bases). Trimming stripped 5 bases from V and 9 bases from J, with 26 bases between. Looked up from germline, CDR1 is SGHAT and CDR2 is FQDESV (reference sequence). This CDR3 spans 17 amino acids. In DNA form, the CDR3 reads TGTGCCAGCAGCGCGACACTTGACGGGGACGGCGTGTCGCCCCAGCATTTT. This gives the protein CASSATLDGDGVSPQHF.